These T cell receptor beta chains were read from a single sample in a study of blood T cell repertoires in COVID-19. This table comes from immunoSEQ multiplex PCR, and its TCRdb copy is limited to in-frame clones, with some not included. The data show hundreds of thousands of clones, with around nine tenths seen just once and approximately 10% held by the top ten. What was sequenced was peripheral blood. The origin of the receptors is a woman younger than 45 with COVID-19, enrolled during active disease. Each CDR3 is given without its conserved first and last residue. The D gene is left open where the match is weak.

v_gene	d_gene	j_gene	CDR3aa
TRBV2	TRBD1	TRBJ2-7	ASRRQGYYEQY
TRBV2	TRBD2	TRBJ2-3	ASSTTGTSTSGKADTQY
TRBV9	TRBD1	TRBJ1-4	ASSLGTGDEKLF
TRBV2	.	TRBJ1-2	ASREGAYGYT
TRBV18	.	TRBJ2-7	ASSPPRLPVTYEQY
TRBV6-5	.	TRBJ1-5	ASTRQTNQPQH
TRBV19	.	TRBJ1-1	ASMRLVNTEAF
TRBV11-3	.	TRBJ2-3	ASSLAPSGDTQY
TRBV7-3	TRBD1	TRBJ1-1	ASSSRTGMNTEAF
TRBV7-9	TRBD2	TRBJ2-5	ASSPPSGGGETQY
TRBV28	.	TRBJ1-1	ASSPGGRVKTEAF
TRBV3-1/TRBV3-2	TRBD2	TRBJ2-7	ASSRGLARYEQY
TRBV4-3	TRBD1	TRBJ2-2	ASSSGTGALWELF
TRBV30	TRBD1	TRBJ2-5	AWSDPTGAETQY
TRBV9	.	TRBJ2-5	ASSVDRAETQY
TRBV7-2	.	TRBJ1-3	ASSYGRGAGNTIY
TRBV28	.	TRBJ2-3	ASGGGPTDTQY
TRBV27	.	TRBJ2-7	ASKGQGSHEQY
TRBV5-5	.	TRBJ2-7	ASSARDSLHEQY
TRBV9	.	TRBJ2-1	ASSVEGDYLFDEQF
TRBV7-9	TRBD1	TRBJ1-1	ASSTGAYTEAF
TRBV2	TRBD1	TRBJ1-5	ASSPDRDNQPQH
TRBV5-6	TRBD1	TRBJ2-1	ASSRRDRDANEQF
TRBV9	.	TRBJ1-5	ASSAGVGQPQH
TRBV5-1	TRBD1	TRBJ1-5	ASSLWDRSQPQH
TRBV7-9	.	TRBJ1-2	ASSPGGVGYT
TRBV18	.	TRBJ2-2	ASSPRMESGELF
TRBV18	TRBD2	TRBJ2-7	ASSPRVLAGAYEQY
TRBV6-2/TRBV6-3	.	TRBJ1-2	ASSYRPVGYT
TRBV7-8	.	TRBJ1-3	ASSLVGPGNTIY
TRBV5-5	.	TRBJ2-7	ASSLSGQRVYEQY
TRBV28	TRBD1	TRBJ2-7	ASSLPRDRVITYEQY
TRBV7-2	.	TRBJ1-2	ASSSGGVDYGYT
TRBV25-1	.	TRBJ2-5	ASSDTGPPQETQY
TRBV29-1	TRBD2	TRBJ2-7	SVIGTSGMGYEQY
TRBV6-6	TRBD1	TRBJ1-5	ASKTGQNQPQH
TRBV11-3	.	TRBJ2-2	ASSPRTASANTGELF
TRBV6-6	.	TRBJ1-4	ASSYRGATNEKLF
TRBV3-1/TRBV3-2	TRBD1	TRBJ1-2	ASSHRDRPSGGYT
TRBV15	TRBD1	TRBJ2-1	ATAGTGVEQF
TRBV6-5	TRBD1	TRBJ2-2	AGRTGFDTGELF
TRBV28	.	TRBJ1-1	ASRFDPGGGTEAF
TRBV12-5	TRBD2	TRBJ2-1	ASGLVPAGVVNNEQF
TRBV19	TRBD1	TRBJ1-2	ASSRGQGDGYT
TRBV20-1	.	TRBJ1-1	SAESSEAF
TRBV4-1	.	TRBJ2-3	ASSQEFGGSTDTQY
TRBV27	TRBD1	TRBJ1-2	ASSPWDRAGYT
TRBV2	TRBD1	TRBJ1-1	ASSGTGQFTEAF
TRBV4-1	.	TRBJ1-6	ASSQERVSPLH
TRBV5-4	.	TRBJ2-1	ASSLEYNEQF
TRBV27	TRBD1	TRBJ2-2	ASSPTGGQRELF
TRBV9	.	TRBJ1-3	ASSLSGNTIY
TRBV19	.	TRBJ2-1	ASTGEQF